This is a list of T cell receptor beta chains from one sample in a study of blood T cell repertoires in COVID-19. Only in-frame clones appear in the TCRdb table, and some are missing; sequencing was by immunoSEQ multiplex PCR. The sample yields roughly 150,000 clones, around 86% seen once. The specimen was peripheral blood. The receptors were sampled from an elderly man with acute or convalescent COVID-19. CDR3s include the opening cysteine and the closing phenylalanine or tryptophan. D genes are given only for firm matches. Not every row has a clone size; where given, it reads once, few, many or a size class.

CASSYSRTGISEKLFF	TGTGCCAGCAGTTACTCCAGGACAGGGATTAGTGAAAAACTGTTTTTT	TRBD1	.	TRBV6-2/TRBV6-3	TRBJ1-4
CASRLDRSGNTIYF	TGTGCCAGCAGACTTGACAGGAGTGGAAACACCATATATTTT	.	.	TRBV6-5	TRBJ1-3
CASSENSPLVAGTQYF	TGTGCCAGCAGTGAGAACTCCCCTCTCGTGGCGGGTACGCAGTATTTT	.	.	TRBV25-1	TRBJ2-3
CASSGAGDYEQYF	TGTGCCAGCTCAGGGGCAGGGGACTACGAGCAGTACTTC	.	.	TRBV18	TRBJ2-7
CASSHGQGTTEAFF	TGTGCCAGCAGCCATGGACAGGGAACGACTGAAGCTTTCTTT	TRBD1	.	TRBV7-2	TRBJ1-1
CASSQPSRDDTQYF	TGCGCCAGCAGCCAGCCTTCGAGGGATGATACGCAGTATTTT	.	.	TRBV4-1	TRBJ2-3
CASSLNPRYEQYF	TGTGCCAGCAGTTTAAATCCGCGGTACGAGCAGTACTTC	.	.	TRBV27	TRBJ2-7
CASSPLDSYGYTF	TGTGCCAGCTCACCACTAGATTCATACGGCTACACCTTC	.	.	TRBV18	TRBJ1-2
CASSDSGTDTGELFF	TGTGCCAGCAGTGATTCGGGGACTGATACCGGGGAGCTGTTTTTT	.	once	TRBV6-1	TRBJ2-2
CASSYAGRGNTDTQYF	TGTGCCAGCAGTTACGCCGGCCGCGGGAACACAGATACGCAGTATTTT	.	.	TRBV6-2/TRBV6-3	TRBJ2-3
CASSYGTGVDEQYF	TGTGCCAGCAGTTACGGGACAGGGGTTGACGAGCAGTACTTC	TRBD1	.	TRBV6-5	TRBJ2-7
CASSLGLVADTQYF	TGCGCCAGCAGCTTGGGACTAGTGGCAGATACGCAGTATTTT	.	.	TRBV5-1	TRBJ2-3
CASRRTSPSQETQYF	TGTGCCAGCAGACGGACTAGCCCCTCCCAAGAGACCCAGTACTTC	TRBD2	.	TRBV2	TRBJ2-5
CASSLGSGSLGEQYF	TGTGCCAGCAGCTTGGGCTCGGGGTCTTTAGGCGAGCAGTACTTC	.	.	TRBV5-6	TRBJ2-7
CASSLWAVGGSYNSPLHF	TGTGCCAGCAGTTTATGGGCAGTTGGTGGCTCCTATAATTCACCCCTCCACTTT	.	.	TRBV27	TRBJ1-6
CASSLSVAGLAEAFF	TGTGCCAGCTCACTGAGCGTCGCTGGTTTAGCGGAAGCTTTCTTT	.	.	TRBV18	TRBJ1-1
CASSQRGGGGGETQYF	TGTGCCAGCAGCCAACGGGGCGGGGGTGGTGGAGAGACCCAGTACTTC	TRBD2	.	TRBV3-1/TRBV3-2	TRBJ2-5
CASSSLPGYGYTF	TGTGCCAGCAGTTCACTCCCAGGCTATGGCTACACCTTC	.	.	TRBV6-5	TRBJ1-2
CASRPTGWLAFF	TGTGCCAGCAGACCAACAGGGTGGTTAGCTTTCTTT	.	.	TRBV2	TRBJ1-1
CASSSARGARGYTF	TGTGCCAGCAGCTCCGCGCGGGGGGCACGGGGCTACACCTTC	.	.	TRBV7-9	TRBJ1-2
CASSEPGLYTQYF	TGTGCCAGCAGTGAGCCCGGACTTTATACGCAGTATTTT	.	few	TRBV25-1	TRBJ2-3
CASSPPRKGADQETQYF	TGTGCCAGCAGCCCCCCGAGGAAGGGGGCAGACCAAGAGACCCAGTACTTC	TRBD1	.	TRBV3-1/TRBV3-2	TRBJ2-5
CASSFLEQLVLAESYEQYF	TGTGCCAGCAGCTTCCTCGAGCAGCTTGTTTTAGCGGAGAGCTACGAGCAGTACTTC	.	few	TRBV5-5	TRBJ2-7
CASSEDRNYGYTF	TGTGCCAGCTCAGAGGACAGGAACTATGGCTACACCTTC	TRBD1	.	TRBV18	TRBJ1-2
CASSDRDRGNSPLHF	TGTGCCAGCAGTGACCGGGACAGGGGGAATTCACCCCTCCACTTT	TRBD1	.	TRBV6-4	TRBJ1-6
CAWSGLAGVNTGELFF	TGTGCCTGGAGTGGACTAGCGGGAGTCAACACCGGGGAGCTGTTTTTT	TRBD2	.	TRBV30	TRBJ2-2
CASSYAGKGANVLTF	TGTGCCAGCAGTTACGCGGGGAAAGGGGCCAACGTCCTGACTTTC	.	.	TRBV6-5	TRBJ2-6
CASSYSQNSGANVLTF	TGTGCCAGCAGTTACTCTCAGAACTCTGGGGCCAACGTCCTGACTTTC	.	.	TRBV6-5	TRBJ2-6
CASSPSAGQGTRAFF	TGTGCCAGCAGCCCATCAGCGGGCCAGGGTACGAGAGCTTTCTTT	.	.	TRBV7-8	TRBJ1-1
CASGGQRTDTQYF	TGTGCCAGCGGCGGACAGCGCACAGATACGCAGTATTTT	.	.	TRBV3-1/TRBV3-2	TRBJ2-3
CASGLTSYNSPLHF	TGTGCCAGCGGACTAACCTCCTATAATTCACCCCTCCACTTT	.	few	TRBV6-5	TRBJ1-6
CASSHGTSGGTDTQYF	TGTGCCAGCAGCCACGGGACTAGCGGGGGAACGGATACGCAGTATTTT	TRBD2	few	TRBV11-3	TRBJ2-3
CASTQRGNTEAFF	TGTGCCAGCACCCAAAGGGGGAACACTGAAGCTTTCTTT	.	.	TRBV2	TRBJ1-1